Listed here is a single TCR beta chain. This clone was picked up a small number of times. No cognate antigen has been identified for it. Base quality data are lacking; no much larger clone is found one base away. From a lookup of the germline V gene (reference sequence), CDR1 and CDR2 are SGHNT and YYREEE. The CDR3 spans 15 residues, from the cysteine through the phenylalanine. The retained sequence is limited to the CDR3, 45 bases, with the frame set at the first base. Between the V and J ends, shortened by 3 bases and 4 bases respectively, the junction contains 14 bases. Libraries were prepared through the immunoSEQ multiplex PCR assay. A mixture of 60 forward primers for TCR Vbeta segments and 13 reverse primers for TCR Jbeta segments was used in the multiplex PCR. The CDR3 region of rearranged TCR beta genes was amplified from genomic DNA with a multiplex PCR assay. On the Illumina HiSeq System, the amplified TCR beta libraries were sequenced as 87-base-pair reads. On the study's bioinformatics: A later analysis counted approximately 84 million unique TCR beta chains across the 700 or so repertoires, and some 11 million of these chains were shared by at least two donors. Raw reads were error-corrected and collapsed into unique sequences by a nearest-neighbor algorithm in which closely related sequences were merged to remove PCR and sequencing errors. V, D and J gene segments were assigned by aligning CDR3 sequences to IMGT reference sequences. Each retained sequence needed at least a six-nucleotide match to both a V gene segment and a J gene segment. Rearrangements were called productive when the CDR3 lacked stop codons and stayed in frame with V and J; all others were non-productive. Following IMGT convention, CDR3 was defined as the stretch from the second conserved V-encoded cysteine to the conserved J-encoded phenylalanine. Sequences without an unambiguous match to a single V gene segment were excluded from the earlier analysis of a few hundred of the donors. In an earlier analysis of several hundred of the donors, V segments were called functional above 56.7% productive rearrangements and were called segregating when the between-donor standard deviation exceeded 5%. A statistical classification framework was built for diagnosing cytomegalovirus status from the catalog of TCR beta chain sequences. V and J gene assignment, in a later analysis, came from comparing TCR nucleotide sequences with IMGT/GENE-DB human TR gene sequences. The TCRdist pipeline was used in a later analysis to assign CDR3 sequences and most-parsimonious VDJ recombination scenarios. In a later analysis, each TCR beta chain was defined by its CDR3 amino acid sequence together with its V-gene family, and reads lacking a unique V-gene family were excluded. To address suspected cross-contamination and a sequencing artifact, a later analysis removed over 500 highly shared, low-generation-probability nucleotide sequences. A later analysis calculated a clonal expansion index for each public chain from normalized within-repertoire ranks of inferred template counts. Generation probabilities in a later analysis came from a VDJ recombination model fitted to out-of-frame rearrangements, and those results were checked against IGoR. In a later analysis, TCR-TCR, TCR-HLA and TCR-CMV co-occurrence was scored with hypergeometric tests, and a repertoire-size bias correction was applied to TCR pairs. False discovery rates were estimated in a later analysis by permuting HLA or CMV assignments 20 times. In a later analysis, co-occurring TCRs were grouped using DBSCAN, with TCRdist sequence similarity added in when clustering inside HLA-allele-positive subsets. Repertoires with fewer than 30,000 or more than 120,000 public chains were left out of co-occurrence clustering, as were about five repertoires with anomalous nucleotide sharing. As stored in TCRdb, this immuneACCESS dataset retains in-frame rearrangements with V and J assigned. A fraction of the clones does not appear; measured against another copy, unresolved V genes explain less than half of the discrepancy, and the remainder lacks a known reason. D and trimming were read from the DNA, whereas the V and J calls and clone size are those reported in that table. The sample data list 130,000 or so clones, and 70% to 75% of these were observed just once. The biggest ten clones account for less than 2.5% of the sample.

The cohort comprised several hundred healthy bone marrow donors. Cohort members were all nominally healthy when sampled, although unrecorded immune exposures were likely present. The donor was CMV seropositive and was included in the group of some 290 seropositive cohort members. Every donor gave a peripheral blood sample, and the peripheral blood mononuclear cells from that sample were used for TCR beta sequencing. Genomic DNA was extracted from the blood cell samples with the Qiagen DNeasy Blood Extraction Kit. This specimen belongs to a study of cytomegalovirus exposure and HLA in healthy donors (dated by TCRdb to about 2017). Context from the whole study: According to an earlier analysis of 587 of the donors, about 180 million T cells yielded 120 million or so unique TCR beta sequences and roughly 280 Gb of sequence data. Around 300 gigabases of sequencing data and tens of millions of unique TCR sequences were included in an early release covering about 600 HLA-typed donors. The genetic ancestry cluster associated with self-reported Caucasian donors included around four fifths of the roughly 400 genotyped donors. The study aimed to test whether cataloging public T cell receptors could reveal signatures of past pathogen exposure. The T cell repertoires of 700 or so subjects were profiled by immunosequencing and related to cytomegalovirus serostatus. In addition to the first cohort of hundreds of subjects, a separate validation cohort of 130 or so different subjects was used. The study combined high-throughput TCR immunosequencing, statistical association of individual TCRs with disease status, and machine learning to predict cytomegalovirus infection status. A later analysis re-analyzed previously published TCR beta repertoires from approximately 670 donors and added high-resolution HLA genotyping to study TCR occurrence patterns. Rather than using new phenotypic data, the later analysis identified candidate immune exposures from TCR beta sequences and from how often those sequences occurred across donors. In an earlier analysis of 500 to 650 of the donors, high-throughput TCR beta sequencing was used to judge whether each TCR beta V gene segment behaved as functional or pseudogenic. Donor age, sex, ethnicity and CMV serostatus were compiled together with the repertoire data. A later genetic analysis took genome-wide SNP genotypes for about 55% of the 666 donors and used that subset as a discovery cohort. All discovery cohort repertoires had been generated using a single sequencing platform. Both class I and class II loci were covered by HLA typing, at four-digit resolution. Typing coverage varied by locus: roughly 620-630 donors for A, B, C, DRB1 and DQB1; approximately 520 for DQA1; over 600 for DPA1; under 490 for DPB1. A few DR-DQ haplotypes were treated as single units for association and clustering because of strong linkage in the cohort. On average, roughly 240,000 unique TCR beta nucleotide sequences were sequenced per donor among more than 350 genotyped donors of the cohort, with 15% to 20% of those sequences being non-productive. What the work shows at the level of the full study, not this receptor alone: Specific HLA alleles were associated with around 18,000 TCR beta sequences at a false discovery rate of 0.05 in a later analysis. In both the original and validation cohorts, the classifier was reported to diagnose cytomegalovirus status with high specificity and sensitivity. Most TCR sequences were observed very rarely across donors, whereas some public TCRs were present in many individuals. The presence/absence analyses assumed that sequencing depth was roughly uniform across donors, and that assumption may not be true. A further reported finding was that TCR beta sequences accurately predicted the HLA-A and HLA-B alleles for most subjects in the first cohort. A later analysis reported that several top co-occurrence clusters appeared linked to parvovirus B19, influenza, CMV and Epstein-Barr virus. Because counts were too low, seventeen rarely observed V segments, including chromosome 9 orphons, were excluded from the earlier analysis of fewer than 650 of the donors. This cohort had only TCR beta chains sequenced, and the lack of alpha or paired-chain data limited which features could be detected. A few of the identified cytomegalovirus-associated TCR beta chains were confirmed in vitro to be specific for cytomegalovirus antigens. A group of highly shared sequence variants was considered likely to be a technical artifact of the sequencing pipeline. Strong co-occurrence of HLA alleles, especially DR and DQ, made assigning TCR associations to individual alleles difficult. In an earlier analysis of around 600 of the donors, most TCR beta V segments were observed in productive rearrangements about 87% or about 30% of the time, broadly matching IMGT annotations. Compared with the 666-donor mean, donors in an Asian-associated ancestry cluster had fewer N-insertions in productive TCRs, according to a later genetic analysis. A total of about 150 TCR beta chains were listed by the study as associated with cytomegalovirus. Because HLA typing was missing for some donors at each locus, association tests included only the typed subset. An association between a missense DCLRE1C variant and V-gene and J-gene trimming of TCR beta chains was found in a later genetic analysis and replicated in an independent cohort. According to a later analysis, TCR association rates differed among HLA loci, with DRB1 alleles showing the most associated TCRs and HLA-C alleles showing the fewest. In a later analysis, most CMV-associated TCR beta chains were found to appear HLA-restricted, with HLA associations seemingly driven largely by CMV exposure. CMV serostatus was the only immune exposure information available for the cohort. Correlated functional status among segregating V segments might be attributable to linkage disequilibrium, but an unknown experimental factor could not be ruled out. Compared with equally common non-associated chains, HLA-associated TCR beta chains in a later analysis were more clonally expanded and had lower generation probabilities. Some IMGT-functional V segments, including TRBV6-2 and TRBV6-3, could not be distinguished by the 87-base-pair reads and were therefore excluded. The authors suggested that the approach could potentially be extended to other disease states and immunological phenotypes.

The receptor's source is a middle-aged woman in good health and CMV-seropositive. In this chain, TRBV5-4 is recombined with TRBJ2-1; the D region possibly corresponds to TRBD1 (6 bases align). The sample consisted of PBMCs. The CDR3 region has the sequence CASSSHRERYNEQFF. The sequenced DNA: TGTGCCAGCAGCTCCCACAGGGAAAGGTACAATGAGCAGTTCTTC.